Listed below are T cell receptor beta chains from one sample, sequenced in a study of T cell responses to AZD1222 COVID-19 vaccine. Sequencing used immunoSEQ multiplex PCR; TCRdb keeps in-frame clones, though not all of them. The sample records about 170,000 clones, around 89% being singletons. This specimen consisted of peripheral blood, obtained 28 days after the second dose of the MenACWY control vaccine. These receptors all come from an adult who received the MenACWY meningococcal vaccine as a control. CDR3s include the opening cysteine and the closing phenylalanine or tryptophan. D genes are given only for firm matches. The size entry is marked missing in some rows and otherwise reads once, few, many or a size class.

j_call d_call clone_size cdr3_length v_call cdr3_nt cdr3_aa
TRBJ2-7 - - 11 TRBV20-1 TGCAGTGCCAAGGGAGTGTACGAGCAGTACTTC CSAKGVYEQYF
TRBJ1-2 - few 15 TRBV7-2 TGTGCCAGCAGCTTAGAGGTTTCATCTAACTATGGCTACACCTTC CASSLEVSSNYGYTF
TRBJ1-5 TRBD1 - 14 TRBV2 TGTGCCAGCAGGTCCGGGACAGGGTATCAGCCCCAGCATTTT CASRSGTGYQPQHF
TRBJ2-7 - - 13 TRBV19 TGTGCCAGTAGTCGGGACTCCCCCCACGAGCAGTACTTC CASSRDSPHEQYF
TRBJ2-1 - - 14 TRBV24-1 TGTGCCACCCAGGGACTTGGATCTTACAATGAGCAGTTCTTC CATQGLGSYNEQFF
TRBJ2-2 - - 17 TRBV4-3 TGCGCCAGCAGCCAAGATGTCACAGGGGAGGTCACCGGGGAGCTGTTTTTT CASSQDVTGEVTGELFF
TRBJ1-1 - - 14 TRBV15 TGTGCCACCAGCAGAGAGGAGGTTCGGTCAGGAGCTTTCTTT CATSREEVRSGAFF
TRBJ1-1 - - 15 TRBV10-3 TGTGCCACCTCCACAGCGGGACTTCTAAACACTGAAGCTTTCTTT CATSTAGLLNTEAFF
TRBJ2-2 - - 13 TRBV27 TGTGCCAGCAGTTTCGGACGCACCGGGGAGCTGTTTTTT CASSFGRTGELFF
TRBJ1-3 - - 18 TRBV28 TGTGCCAGCAGTTTTCCGCTGACACCGCATTCCTCTGGAAACACCATATATTTT CASSFPLTPHSSGNTIYF
TRBJ2-7 TRBD1 - 15 TRBV27 TGTGCCAGCAGTTTGGTCCGGGACAGGGCCATCGAGCAGTACTTC CASSLVRDRAIEQYF
TRBJ2-3 - - 13 TRBV5-1 TGCGCCAGCAACCCGACCGCGTCAGATACGCAGTATTTT CASNPTASDTQYF
TRBJ1-1 - once 13 TRBV12-3/TRBV12-4 TGTGCCAGCAGTTTCGGAGAAGGGGGGGCGTCTTTCTTT CASSFGEGGASFF
TRBJ1-1 - - 12 TRBV5-6 TGTGCCAGCAGATGGGGGCCCACTGAAGCTTTCTTT CASRWGPTEAFF
TRBJ1-2 - - 13 TRBV28 TGTGCCAGCAGTTTCCCGGGGGGCTATGGCTACACCTTC CASSFPGGYGYTF
TRBJ1-2 TRBD1 - 13 TRBV4-1 TGCGCCAGCAGCCTCCAGGGGGACTATGGCTACACCTTC CASSLQGDYGYTF
TRBJ1-1 TRBD1 - 15 TRBV28 TGTGCCAGCAGTGACTCGGGGACAGGGGTAACTGAAGCTTTCTTT CASSDSGTGVTEAFF
TRBJ1-4 - - 14 TRBV18 TGTGCCAGCTCACTTTATTCTGACGATGAAAAACTGTTTTTT CASSLYSDDEKLFF
TRBJ2-2 - - 13 TRBV7-9 TGTGCCAGCAGCTTGTACGGTACCGGGGAGCTGTTTTTT CASSLYGTGELFF
TRBJ1-4 TRBD1 - 17 TRBV28 TGTGCCAGCACCCAGGCCCGACAGGGGGGCTTAGAAGAAAAACTGTTTTTT CASTQARQGGLEEKLFF
TRBJ1-1 - - 16 TRBV5-1 TGCGCCAGCAGCTTGGGGATCGGCAGGGAATTGTCTGAAGCTTTCTTT CASSLGIGRELSEAFF
TRBJ1-3 - - 15 TRBV6-1 TGTGCCAGCAGTGAAGAACAGAGAGCTGGAAACACCATATATTTT CASSEEQRAGNTIYF
TRBJ2-1 - - 12 TRBV28 TGTGCCAGCAGTTTATTGGGGCGTGAGCAGTTCTTC CASSLLGREQFF
TRBJ2-7 TRBD1 - 16 TRBV9 TGTGCCAGCAGCGTAGATATCGGACAGGGGGCGCGGGAGCAGTACTTC CASSVDIGQGAREQYF
TRBJ1-4 - - 15 TRBV6-5 TGTGCCAGCACCTTGACAGCCTCAACTAATGAAAAACTGTTTTTT CASTLTASTNEKLFF
TRBJ2-7 - - 14 TRBV19 TGTGCCAGTAGTAGCCCGGACAAAACCTACGAGCAGTACTTC CASSSPDKTYEQYF
TRBJ2-7 TRBD1 few 15 TRBV28 TGTGCCAGCAGTTCCCCCGGGACAGGGGCCTACGAGCAGTACTTC CASSSPGTGAYEQYF
TRBJ2-3 - - 14 TRBV19 TGTGCCAGTAGTATGGGGGGTCTAACAGATACGCAGTATTTT CASSMGGLTDTQYF
TRBJ2-1 TRBD2 - 14 TRBV5-6 TGTGCCAGCAGTCCACTAGCGGGAGTGGGTGAGCAGTTCTTC CASSPLAGVGEQFF
TRBJ2-1 TRBD2 - 15 TRBV9 TGTGCCAGCAGCGACGGGACTAGCGGGGTTGCCAGGCAGTTCTTC CASSDGTSGVARQFF
TRBJ2-1 TRBD2 - 14 TRBV27 TGTGCCAGCAATCCCATGCTAGCGGGCAATGAGCAGTTCTTC CASNPMLAGNEQFF